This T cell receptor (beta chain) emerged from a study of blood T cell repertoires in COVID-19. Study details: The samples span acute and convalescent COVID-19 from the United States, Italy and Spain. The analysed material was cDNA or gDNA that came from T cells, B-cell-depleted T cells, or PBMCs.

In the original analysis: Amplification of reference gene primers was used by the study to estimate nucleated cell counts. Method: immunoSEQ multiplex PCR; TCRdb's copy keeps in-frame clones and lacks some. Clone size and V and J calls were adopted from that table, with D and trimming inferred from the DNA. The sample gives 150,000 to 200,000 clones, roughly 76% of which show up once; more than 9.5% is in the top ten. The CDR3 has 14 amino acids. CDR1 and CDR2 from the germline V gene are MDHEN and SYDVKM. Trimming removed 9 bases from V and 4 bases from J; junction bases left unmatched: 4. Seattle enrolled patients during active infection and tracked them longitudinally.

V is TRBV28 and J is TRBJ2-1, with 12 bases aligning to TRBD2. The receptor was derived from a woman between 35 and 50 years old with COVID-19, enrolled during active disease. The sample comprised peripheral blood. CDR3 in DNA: TGTGCCAGTACCGGGACTAGCGGGTACAATGAGCAGTTCTTC. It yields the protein CASTGTSGYNEQFF.